Sequencing of this TCR beta chain was carried out in a study of blood T cell repertoires in COVID-19. This CDR3 comprises 16 residues. The method was immunoSEQ multiplex PCR; TCRdb's version includes in-frame clones alone and lacks a portion of them. Among about 320,000 clones listed, 85% were seen once. The V gene is TRBV21-1, the J gene TRBJ2-2; the table's D gene call, TRBD1, was not cross checked with the DNA. TRBV21-1 is a pseudogene. Specimen: peripheral blood. This receptor was obtained from a human donor in a cohort sampled during active COVID-19. The CDR3 bases are TGTGCCAGCAGCAAAGTAACACAGGGGGCGAGCGGGGAGCTGTTTTTT. Translation gives CASSKVTQGASGELFF.